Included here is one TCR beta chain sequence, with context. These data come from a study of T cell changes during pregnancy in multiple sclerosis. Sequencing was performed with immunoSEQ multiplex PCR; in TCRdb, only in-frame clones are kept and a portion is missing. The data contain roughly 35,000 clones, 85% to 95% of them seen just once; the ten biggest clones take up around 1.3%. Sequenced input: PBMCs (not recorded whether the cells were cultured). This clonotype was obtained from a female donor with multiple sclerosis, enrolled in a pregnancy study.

The CDR3 protein is CASRKPGQRLVYEQYF. CDR3 nucleotide sequence: TGTGCCAGTAGAAAACCGGGACAGCGTCTAGTCTACGAGCAGTACTTC. This chain connects TRBV19 to TRBJ2-7, with TRBD1 identical over 7 bases. The CDR3 extends over 16 amino acids. Germline CDR1 and CDR2: LNHDA and SQIVND (reference sequence). The J segment lost 3 bases and the V segment lost 6 bases, leaving 14 bases of the junction unmatched.